Sequencing of this T cell receptor (beta chain) was carried out in a study of shared clonotypes between healthy human individuals. Study details: The cohort had two women and a few men, ages 18 to 49. Study-level points and caveats: Non-shared clonotypes displayed generation probabilities falling below those of clonotypes present in all four donors. Read depth was anticipated to influence clonotype sharing among donors.

To note about this clone: The antigen is not known.

Data came from immunoSEQ multiplex PCR; TCRdb stores just in-frame clones and leaves some out. The sample has 2 million to 2.5 million clones, under 97% seen once. The CDR3 is 19 amino acids. Germline V gene data show CDR1 as KGHSH and CDR2 as LQKENI. Germline trimming cut 5 bases from V and 2 bases from J; bases unmatched to any gene: 18. Sample: naive CD4+ T cells sorted from blood. Described subset: CD45RA+ positively selected. The TCR sequence derives from a man between 18 and 29 years old in good health. The J gene is TRBJ2-7, the V gene TRBV18; 10 nucleotides line up with TRBD2. The CDR3 is CASSSQLAGYRETAYEQYF. The CDR3 nucleotides read TGTGCCAGCTCATCGCAACTAGCGGGGTACAGGGAAACAGCCTACGAGCAGTACTTC.